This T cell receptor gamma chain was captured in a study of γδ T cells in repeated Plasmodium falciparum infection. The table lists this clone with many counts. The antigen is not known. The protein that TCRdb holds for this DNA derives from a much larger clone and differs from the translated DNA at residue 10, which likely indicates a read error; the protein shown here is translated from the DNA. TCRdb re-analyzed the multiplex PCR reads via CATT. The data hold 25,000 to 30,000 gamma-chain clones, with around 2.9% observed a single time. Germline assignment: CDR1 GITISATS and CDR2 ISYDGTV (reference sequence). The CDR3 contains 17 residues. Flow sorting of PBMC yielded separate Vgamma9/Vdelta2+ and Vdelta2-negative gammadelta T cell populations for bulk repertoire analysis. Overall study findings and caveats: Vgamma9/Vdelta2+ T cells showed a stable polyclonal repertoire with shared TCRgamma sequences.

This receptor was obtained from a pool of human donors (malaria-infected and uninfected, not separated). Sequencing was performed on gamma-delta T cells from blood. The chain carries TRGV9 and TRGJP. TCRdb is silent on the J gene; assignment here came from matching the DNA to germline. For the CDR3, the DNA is TGTGCCTTGTGGGAGGTGCGGGAAGAGTCGGGCAAAAAAATCAAGGTATTT. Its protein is CALWEVREESGKKIKVF.